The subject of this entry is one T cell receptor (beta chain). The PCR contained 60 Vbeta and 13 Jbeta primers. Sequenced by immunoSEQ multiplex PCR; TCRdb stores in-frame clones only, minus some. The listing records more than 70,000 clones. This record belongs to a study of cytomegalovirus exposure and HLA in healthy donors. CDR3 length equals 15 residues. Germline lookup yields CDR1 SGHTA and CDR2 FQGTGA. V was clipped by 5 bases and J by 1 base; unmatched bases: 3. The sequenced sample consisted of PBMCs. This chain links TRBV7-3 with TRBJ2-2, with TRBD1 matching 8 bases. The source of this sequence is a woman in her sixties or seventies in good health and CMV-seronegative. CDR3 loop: CASSLGQGNTGELFF. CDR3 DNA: TGTGCCAGCAGCCTCGGACAGGGGAACACCGGGGAGCTGTTTTTT.